This T cell receptor (beta chain) was sequenced during a study of T cell responses to AZD1222 COVID-19 vaccine. This CDR3 spans 15 amino acids. CDR1 and CDR2 (germline): LNHDA, SQIVND (reference sequence). The V gene lost 6 bases and the J gene lost 2 bases, with 17 bases spanning the gap. The data were produced by immunoSEQ multiplex PCR, yet TCRdb's version contains in-frame clones alone and is incomplete. The table lists about 93,000 clones, roughly 85% of them singletons. The TCR originated in an adult in good health. The rearrangement links TRBV19 to TRBJ2-7; D might be TRBD2 (6 bases). The source material was peripheral blood, sampled on day 0 of AZD1222 vaccination. The CDR3 spells CASSDGGTVPYEQYF. The DNA for the CDR3 is TGTGCCAGTAGCGACGGCGGGACGGTACCCTACGAGCAGTACTTC.